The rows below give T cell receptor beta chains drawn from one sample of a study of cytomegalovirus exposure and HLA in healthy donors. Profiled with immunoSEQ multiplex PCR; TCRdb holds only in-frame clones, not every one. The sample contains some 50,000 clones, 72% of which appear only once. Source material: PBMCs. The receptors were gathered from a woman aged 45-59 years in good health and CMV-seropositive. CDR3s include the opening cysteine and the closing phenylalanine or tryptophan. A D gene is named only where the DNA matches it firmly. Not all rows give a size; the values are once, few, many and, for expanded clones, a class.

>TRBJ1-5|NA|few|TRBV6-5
CASSPGWRRQPQHF
TGTGCCAGCAGTCCAGGGTGGCGACGTCAGCCCCAGCATTTT
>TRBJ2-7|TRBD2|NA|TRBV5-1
CASSAAGDQGYEQYF
TGCGCCAGCAGCGCCGCGGGGGATCAGGGATACGAGCAGTACTTC
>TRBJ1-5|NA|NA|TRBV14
CASSQGLGRPQHF
TGTGCCAGCAGCCAAGGTTTGGGGAGGCCCCAGCATTTT
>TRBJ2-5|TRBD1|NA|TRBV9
CASSANLQGAGETQYF
TGTGCCAGCAGCGCGAATCTACAGGGGGCAGGGGAGACCCAGTACTTC
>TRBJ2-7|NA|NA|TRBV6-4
CATHGGGRVCEQYF
TGTGCCACACATGGGGGCGGGAGAGTTTGCGAGCAGTACTTT
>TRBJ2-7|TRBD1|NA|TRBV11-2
CASSLEPGGSYEQYF
TGTGCCAGCAGCTTAGAACCAGGGGGTAGCTACGAGCAGTACTTC
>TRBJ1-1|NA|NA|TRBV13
CASSPFRNTEAFF
TGTGCCAGCAGCCCTTTCAGGAACACTGAAGCTTTCTTT
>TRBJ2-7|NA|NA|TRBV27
CASSWSVLNEQYF
TGTGCCAGCAGCTGGTCGGTACTGAACGAGCAGTACTTC
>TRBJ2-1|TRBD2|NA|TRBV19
CASARTSAYNEQFF
TGTGCCTCTGCCCGGACTAGCGCGTACAATGAGCAGTTCTTC
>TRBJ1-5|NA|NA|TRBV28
CASSITLNQPQHF
TGTGCCAGCAGCATTACTTTGAATCAGCCCCAGCATTTT
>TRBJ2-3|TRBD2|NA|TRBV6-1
CASTPQRGGIHTQYF
TGTGCCAGCACCCCACAGCGGGGGGGGATCCATACGCAGTATTTT
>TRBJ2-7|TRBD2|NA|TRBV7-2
CASSFGGGRREQYF
TGTGCCAGCAGCTTCGGGGGGGGGAGGAGGGAGCAGTACTTC
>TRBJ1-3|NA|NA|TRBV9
CASSMTTGASNTIYF
TGTGCCAGCAGCATGACGACAGGTGCGTCGAACACCATATATTTT
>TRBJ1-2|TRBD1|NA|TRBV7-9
CASSPPSTGGNYGYTF
TGTGCCAGCAGCCCCCCCTCGACAGGGGGGAACTATGGCTACACCTTC
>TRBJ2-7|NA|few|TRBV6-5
CASSYGRASYEQYF
TGTGCCAGCAGTTATGGCAGGGCCTCCTACGAGCAGTACTTC
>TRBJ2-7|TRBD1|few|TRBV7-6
CASSSTGGNYEQYF
TGTGCCAGCAGCTCAACAGGGGGTAACTACGAGCAGTACTTC
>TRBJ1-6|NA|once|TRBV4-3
CASSQLLGGEESPLHF
TGCGCCAGCAGCCAACTCCTAGGAGGGGAAGAGTCACCCCTCCACTTT
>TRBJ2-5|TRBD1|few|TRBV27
CASRTGQQETQYF
TGTGCCAGCAGGACGGGACAGCAAGAGACCCAGTACTTC
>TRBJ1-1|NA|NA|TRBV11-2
CASSLDQEGPNTEAFF
TGTGCCAGCAGCTTAGATCAGGAGGGCCCGAACACTGAAGCTTTCTTT
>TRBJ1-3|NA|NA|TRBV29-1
CSVEVGQVGTIYF
TGCAGCGTTGAAGTAGGTCAGGTCGGAACCATATATTTT
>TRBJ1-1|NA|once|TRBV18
CASSQNMNTEAFF
TGTGCCAGCTCACAGAACATGAACACTGAAGCTTTCTTT
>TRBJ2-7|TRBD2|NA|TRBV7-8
CASSLGASGEGEQYF
TGTGCCAGCAGTCTAGGGGCGAGCGGGGAGGGGGAGCAGTACTTC
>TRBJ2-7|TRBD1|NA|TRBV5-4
CASSLPTGASYEQYF
TGTGCCAGCAGCCTACCGACAGGGGCCAGCTACGAGCAGTACTTC
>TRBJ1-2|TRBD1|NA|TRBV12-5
CASGLGTGTPYGYTF
TGTGCTAGTGGTTTGGGGACAGGGACCCCTTATGGCTACACCTTC
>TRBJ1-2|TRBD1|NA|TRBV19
CASSIGQGGGYTF
TGTGCCAGTAGTATAGGACAGGGCGGCGGCTACACCTTC
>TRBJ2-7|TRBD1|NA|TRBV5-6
CASSPGQGHEQYF
TGTGCCAGCAGCCCGGGACAGGGCCACGAGCAGTACTTC
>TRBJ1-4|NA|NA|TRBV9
CASSVGARPNEKLFF
TGTGCCAGCAGCGTAGGGGCCAGACCGAATGAAAAACTGTTTTTT
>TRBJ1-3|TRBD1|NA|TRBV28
CASVTGTAEATIYF
TGTGCCAGCGTCACCGGGACAGCAGAGGCCACCATATATTTT
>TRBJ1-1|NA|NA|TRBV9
CASSVLTEAEAFF
TGTGCCAGCAGCGTTTTGACCGAGGCTGAAGCTTTCTTT
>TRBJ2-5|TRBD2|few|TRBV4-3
CASSPQAGGAQETQYF
TGCGCCAGCAGCCCGCAGGCGGGGGGTGCCCAAGAGACCCAGTACTTC
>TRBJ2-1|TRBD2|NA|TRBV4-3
CASSQDQAGGFSEQFF
TGCGCCAGCAGCCAAGATCAAGCGGGGGGGTTCAGCGAGCAGTTCTTC
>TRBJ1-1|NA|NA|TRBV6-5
CASSYSRNTEAFF
TGTGCCAGCAGTTACTCGAGGAACACTGAAGCTTTCTTT
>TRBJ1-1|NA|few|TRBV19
CASTLGRGGTEAFF
TGTGCCAGTACTCTAGGGCGGGGGGGCACTGAAGCTTTCTTT
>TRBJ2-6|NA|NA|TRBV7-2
CASSFPGSGANVLTF
TGTGCCAGCAGCTTTCCAGGGTCTGGGGCCAACGTCCTGACTTTC
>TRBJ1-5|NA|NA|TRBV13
CASSRGNSNQPQHF
TGTGCCAGCAGCAGGGGAAATAGCAATCAGCCCCAGCATTTT
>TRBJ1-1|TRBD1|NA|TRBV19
CASSIDGQGTEAFF
TGTGCCAGTAGTATAGACGGACAGGGCACTGAAGCTTTCTTT
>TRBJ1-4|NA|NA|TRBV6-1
CASNQQVPNEKLFF
TGTGCCAGCAATCAACAGGTCCCTAATGAAAAACTGTTTTTT
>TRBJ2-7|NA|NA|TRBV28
CASSPNDPPRYEQYF
TGTGCCAGCAGCCCTAACGACCCGCCTAGGTATGAGCAGTACTTC
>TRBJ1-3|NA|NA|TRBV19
CASSIDSARGGNTIYF
TGTGCCAGTAGTATAGACTCCGCCCGGGGTGGAAACACCATATATTTT
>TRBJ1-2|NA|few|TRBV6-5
CASKQNFGQSYGYTF
TGTGCCAGCAAACAAAATTTCGGACAGTCCTATGGCTACACCTTC
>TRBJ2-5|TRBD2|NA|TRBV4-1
CASSQWGAGEETQYF
TGCGCCAGCAGCCAATGGGGAGCGGGGGAAGAGACCCAGTACTTC
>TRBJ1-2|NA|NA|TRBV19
CASSIAGLNYGYTF
TGTGCCAGTAGTATCGCAGGGCTTAACTATGGCTACACCTTC
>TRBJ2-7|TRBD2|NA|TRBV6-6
CASRRSGDGWEQYF
TGTGCCAGCAGACGAAGCGGGGACGGTTGGGAGCAGTACTTC
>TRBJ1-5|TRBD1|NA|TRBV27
CATQQGADNQPQHF
TGTGCCACCCAACAGGGGGCGGACAATCAGCCCCAGCATTTT
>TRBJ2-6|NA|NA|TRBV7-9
CASSQAGSGANVLTF
TGTGCCAGTAGCCAAGCTGGCTCTGGGGCCAACGTCCTGACTTTC
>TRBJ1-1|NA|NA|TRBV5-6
CASSHPFSGLEAFF
TGTGCCAGCAGCCACCCCTTTTCTGGCCTTGAAGCTTTCTTT
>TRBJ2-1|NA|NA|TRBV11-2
CASSLDWPSYNEQFF
TGTGCCAGCAGCTTGGACTGGCCGTCCTACAATGAGCAGTTCTTC